Detailed here is one TCR beta chain. Which antigen it targets is not known. No base quality information exists; no much larger clone differs at one position. The data derive from a study of T cells in localized non-small cell lung cancer (dated by TCRdb to 2018 to 2021). The study in broad terms: T cell repertoires of 236 early-stage NSCLC patients were analyzed, with tumors being compared against uninvolved tumor-adjacent lungs. The cohort was made up of around 250 treatment-naive NSCLC patients whose localized lung tumors had been resected. NSCLC patients had a mean age of roughly 64 years, and fewer than 150 were male and over 85 female.

The germline V gene encodes CDR1 SGHTA and CDR2 FQGNSA. The CDR3 has 13 amino acids, counting the end cysteine and phenylalanine. Only CDR3 DNA is held: 39 bases, read in frame from base 1. Deletion took 5 bases off V and 2 bases off J, with a span of 10 bases between the germline ends. At diagnosis, peripheral blood, uninvolved tumor-adjacent lung and tumor were collected and stored as a combination of fresh-frozen and FFPE material. Blood samples were analyzed as peripheral blood mononuclear cells for TCR repertoire profiling. TCR beta CDR3 regions were sequenced from DNA using the immunoSEQ Assay. Per the authors' processing: To compute T cell density, TCR beta template counts were normalized to usable DNA, which was estimated by amplifying housekeeping genes. Richness was estimated with the preseqR package, extrapolating to 400,000 templates for PBMC samples and 120,000 templates for tissue samples. Clonality was calculated as one minus Pielou's evenness. Differential abundance testing on productive amino-acid clonotypes, with a minimum total count of 5 and an alpha of 0.1, was used to identify tissue-enriched TCRs. Repertoire overlap between compartments was quantified with the Jaccard Index and Morisita Overlap Index. GLIPH grouped TCR beta CDR3s together with public tetramer-defined viral CDR3s, and a viral motif had to include at least three viral sequences and also show V-gene enrichment. TCRdb took this table from immuneACCESS and kept in-frame rearrangements with V and J called. Such tables lack part of the clones; where checked against another copy, unresolved V genes explain under half of the gap, and the rest is unexplained. V and J calls and clone size are those listed in that table; D and trimming were worked out from the DNA. A total of under 50,000 clones appear in this sample, about nine tenths of them only once. Clones ranked in the top ten supply under 7% of the sample.

Summary of the overall study and its limitations: Higher T cell density in blood was associated with longer overall survival, whereas higher clonality in adjacent lung was associated with shorter survival. Uninvolved tumor-adjacent lung showed the highest T cell clonality, higher than tumor, which suggests more focused antigenic responses in the uninvolved tumor-adjacent lung. Because the study design was exploratory, TCR variables were selected using unadjusted p-values without false-discovery rate correction. A median of 57 of the top 100 tumor clones turned up in the paired uninvolved adjacent lung, and fewer than 35 of those clones also ranked among the top 100 of that same adjacent lung. Because multi-region tumor sequencing was not performed, intratumor heterogeneity could not be ruled out.

The sequence was collected from a male donor aged 60 or over with stage II lung adenocarcinoma. Recombination connected TRBV7-2 to TRBJ2-7, with the D segment possibly TRBD1 or TRBD2, each aligning over 5 bases. The source was peripheral blood mononuclear cells, collected before any cancer treatment. DNA sequence: TGTGCCAGCAGCGTCCGGGACCCCTACGAGCAGTACTTC. This gives the protein CASSVRDPYEQYF.